Sequencing of this TCR beta chain was carried out in a study of blood T cell repertoires in COVID-19. Study-wide background: Specimens from acute and convalescent COVID-19 originated in the United States, Italy and Spain. PBMCs, B-cell-depleted T cells, or T cells provided the cDNA or gDNA that made up the material.

As handled by the study authors: Amplification with reference gene primers provided the estimates of nucleated cell counts. Using immunoSEQ multiplex PCR, the repertoire was profiled, and TCRdb retains in-frame clones only, with some absent. D and trimming come from the DNA, and the V and J calls and clone size come from that table. Among 250,000 or so clones, about four fifths were seen once, and the ten largest hold 1.5% to 1.7%. Losses at the gene ends were 3 bases for V and 1 base for J; bases not matched to a gene: 4. Looked up from germline, CDR1 is SGHNT and CDR2 is YENEEA. The CDR3 totals 15 residues.

The rearrangement links TRBV11-3 to TRBJ2-7; 9 bases match TRBD2. The material sequenced was peripheral blood. This TCR was recovered from a woman aged 35 to 49 who had recovered from COVID-19. CDR3 nucleotide sequence: TGTGCCAGCAGCTTTGCGGGGGGGCAATCCTACGAGCAGTACTTC. As protein: CASSFAGGQSYEQYF.